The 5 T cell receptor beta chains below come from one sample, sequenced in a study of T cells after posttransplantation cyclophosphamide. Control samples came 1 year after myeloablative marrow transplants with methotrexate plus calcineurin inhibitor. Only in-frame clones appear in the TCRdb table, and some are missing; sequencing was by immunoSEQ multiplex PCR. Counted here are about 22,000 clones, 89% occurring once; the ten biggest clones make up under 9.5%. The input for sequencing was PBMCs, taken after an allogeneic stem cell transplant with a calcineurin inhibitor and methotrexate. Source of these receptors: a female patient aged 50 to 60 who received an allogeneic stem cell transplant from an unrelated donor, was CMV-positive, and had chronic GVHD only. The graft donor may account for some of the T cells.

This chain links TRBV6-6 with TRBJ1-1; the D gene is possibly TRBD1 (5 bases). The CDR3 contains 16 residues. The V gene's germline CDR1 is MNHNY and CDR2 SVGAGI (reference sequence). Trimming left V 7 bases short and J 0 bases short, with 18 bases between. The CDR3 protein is CASNTRRGNLNTEAFF. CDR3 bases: TGTGCCAGCAACACCAGACGGGGGAATTTGAACACTGAAGCTTTCTTT.

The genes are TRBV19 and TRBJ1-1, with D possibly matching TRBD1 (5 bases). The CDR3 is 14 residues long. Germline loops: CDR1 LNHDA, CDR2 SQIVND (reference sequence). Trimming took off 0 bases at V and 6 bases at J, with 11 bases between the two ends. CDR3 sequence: CASSIDIGGAEAFF. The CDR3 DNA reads TGTGCCAGTAGTATAGATATCGGGGGGGCTGAAGCTTTCTTT.

The CDR3: CASSPGSSGSETQYF. The CDR3 DNA reads TGTGCCAGCAGCCCCGGGAGTTCTGGTTCGGAGACCCAGTACTTC. This chain uses TRBV5-8 with TRBJ2-5; a weak D match, TRBD2 (6 bases). From germline, CDR1 is SGHTS and CDR2 YDEGEE. The CDR3 spans 15 residues. Deletions cut 4 bases from V and 5 bases from J, with 18 bases between. Based on the CDR3 plus reference TRBV5-8 and TRBJ2-5, the full variable domain is EAGVTQSPTHLIKTRGQQATLRCSPISGHTSVYWYQQALGLGLQFLLWYDEGEERNRGNFPPRFSGRQFPNYSSELNVNALELEDSALYLCASSPGSSGSETQYFGPGTRLLVL.

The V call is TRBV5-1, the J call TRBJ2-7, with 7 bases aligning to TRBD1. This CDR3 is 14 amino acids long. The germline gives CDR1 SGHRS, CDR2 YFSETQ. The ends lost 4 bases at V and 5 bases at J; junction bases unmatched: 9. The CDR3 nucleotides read TGCGCCAGCAGCCGGGCCCGGGACAGAAACGAGCAGTACTTC. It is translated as CASSRARDRNEQYF.

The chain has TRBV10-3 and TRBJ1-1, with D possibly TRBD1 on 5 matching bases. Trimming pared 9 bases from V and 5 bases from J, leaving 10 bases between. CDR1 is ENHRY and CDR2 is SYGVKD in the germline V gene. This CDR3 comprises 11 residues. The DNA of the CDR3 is TGTGCCATACGGGAGGGGACTGAAGCTTTCTTT. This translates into CAIREGTEAFF.